Listed below are T cell receptor beta chains from one sample, sequenced in a study of T cell repertoires in cytomegalovirus infection. MiXCR, applied by TCRdb to the reads, yields one record per CDR3 protein. The sample comprises 150,000 to 200,000 distinct CDR3 sequences, approximately 19% of which are singletons, and around 3.2% rests with the top ten. Sequenced material: PBMCs. The receptors derive from a human donor in good health (CMV status not recorded). Some clones in this sample may be carry-over from other donors' samples. Each CDR3 is given with its conserved first and last residue. A D gene is named only where the DNA matches it firmly. Not every row has a clone size; where given, it reads once, few, many or a size class.

TRBJ2-3 TRBD2 16 many TRBV5-1 TGCGCCAGCAGCTCAACTAGCGGGGGAAGCACAGATACGCAGTATTTT CASSSTSGGSTDTQYF
TRBJ1-2 TRBD1 15 many TRBV15 TGTGCCACCAGCAAACAGACAGGGTTGGATTATCGCTACACCTTC CATSKQTGLDYRYTF
TRBJ1-6 . 15 . TRBV14 TGTGCCAGCAGCCAAGATCGGGTACCAAATTCACCCCTCCACTTT CASSQDRVPNSPLHF
TRBJ1-3 . 15 few TRBV7-2 TGTGCCAGCAGCCCGCAGGTGGTGGCCGGAAACACCATATATTTT CASSPQVVAGNTIYF
TRBJ1-1 . 13 . TRBV19 TGTGCCAGTAGTATTGGCCTTGGCCCTGAAGCTTTCTTT CASSIGLGPEAFF
TRBJ1-5 TRBD1 15 . TRBV20-1 TGCAGTGCAACCCGAGGACAGGTTAGCAATCAGCCCCAGCATTTT CSATRGQVSNQPQHF
TRBJ1-2 . 12 . TRBV19 TGTGCCAGTAGTCCGGGCCCTCGAGGCTACACCTTC CASSPGPRGYTF
TRBJ2-7 . 14 . TRBV15 TGTGCCACCAGCAGAGAACCAGGGAACTACGAGCAGTACTTC CATSREPGNYEQYF
TRBJ2-7 TRBD2 14 . TRBV20-1 TGCAGTGCCCGAGGGGGCAGCGGGAGGTACGAGCAGTACTTC CSARGGSGRYEQYF
TRBJ1-5 . 11 few TRBV3-1 TGTGCCAGCAGTCAGGGTGGAGCCCAGCATTTT CASSQGGAQHF
TRBJ1-4 . 14 few TRBV27 TGTGCCAGCAGTTTAGGACCATTGGGCGAAAAACTGTTTTTT CASSLGPLGEKLFF
TRBJ2-3 TRBD2 19 . TRBV7-2 TGTGCCAGCAGCTCGTTAGGACTAGCGAGACGACCTAGCACAGATACGCAGTATTTT CASSSLGLARRPSTDTQYF
TRBJ2-2 . 17 . TRBV6-2/TRBV6-3 TGTGCCAGCACCCCCCGGGGTGAGGGGACGAACACCGGGGAGCTGTTTTTT CASTPRGEGTNTGELFF
TRBJ2-3 TRBD1 18 many TRBV12-3/TRBV12-4 TGTGCCAGCAGTCGGGGACCCGGGACAGGGAGTTTTTCGGATACGCAGTATTTT CASSRGPGTGSFSDTQYF
TRBJ1-1 . 14 few TRBV10-3 TGTGCCATCAGTGACGGCACGCTGAACACTGAAGCTTTCTTT CAISDGTLNTEAFF
TRBJ2-7 TRBD2 15 . TRBV7-9 TGTGCCAGCAGCTCGCCTAGCGGGAGTTTGCACGAGCAGTACTTC CASSSPSGSLHEQYF
TRBJ1-4 . 15 few TRBV9 TGTGCCAGCAGCCCCGGTCCAGATGGGGATGAAAAACTGTTTTTT CASSPGPDGDEKLFF
TRBJ1-4 . 15 . TRBV25-1 TGTGCCAGCAGTGAATTTGGAACACCTAATGAAAAACTGTTTTTT CASSEFGTPNEKLFF
TRBJ1-5 . 12 . TRBV5-5 TGTGCCAGCAGCTTTGAAGGTCAGCCCCAGCATTTT CASSFEGQPQHF
TRBJ2-2 . 14 many TRBV7-8 TGTGCCAGCAGCTCGCAGATAAACTCCGGGGAGCTGTTTTTT CASSSQINSGELFF
TRBJ1-5 TRBD1 18 many TRBV6-6 TGTGCCAGCAGTTACGTGACCGTTCAGGGGGCGTTAAGTGGAGCCCAGCATTTT CASSYVTVQGALSGAQHF
TRBJ1-2 . 14 . TRBV19 TGTGCCAGTAGTATTACAGCCTCTAACTATGGCTACACCTTC CASSITASNYGYTF
TRBJ1-1 TRBD1 12 many TRBV27 TGTGCCAGCCGACAGGGGGCGACTGAAGCTTTCTTT CASRQGATEAFF
TRBJ2-2 . 16 many TRBV27 TGTGCCAGCAGAATGCAAGGCACCCTGAACACCGGGGAGCTGTTTTTT CASRMQGTLNTGELFF
TRBJ1-1 . 15 . TRBV12-3/TRBV12-4 TGTGCCAGCAGTCCCTACGGGGGGTACTACACTGAAGCTTTCTTT CASSPYGGYYTEAFF
TRBJ1-1 . 13 few TRBV28 TGTGCCAGCCGAAGCGGGGTAGGCACTGAAGCTTTCTTT CASRSGVGTEAFF
TRBJ2-2 . 15 many TRBV12-3/TRBV12-4 TGTGCCAGCAGTACACTAGGCGTGAACACCGGGGAGCTGTTTTTT CASSTLGVNTGELFF
TRBJ1-2 . 16 . TRBV7-9 TGTGCCAGCAGCTTAGGTCGTCCCGGACCGAGGGAAGGCTACACCTTC CASSLGRPGPREGYTF
TRBJ2-7 . 14 . TRBV5-4 TGTGCCAGCAGCTTGGGCGGGGAGGCCTACGAGCAGTACTTC CASSLGGEAYEQYF
TRBJ2-5 . 13 . TRBV6-5 TGTGCCAGCAGTTACAAGGAGAGGGAGACCCAGTACTTC CASSYKERETQYF
TRBJ2-1 . 15 many TRBV7-2 TGTGCCAGCAGCTTAGGGCTAGGATCCTACAATGAGCAGTTCTTC CASSLGLGSYNEQFF
TRBJ2-7 . 15 few TRBV5-1 TGCGCCAGCAGCGCAACCGGGACAAGTTCCTACGAGCAGTACTTC CASSATGTSSYEQYF
TRBJ1-5 . 16 . TRBV19 TGTGCCAGTAGTATCCAAAGGGGCTGGAGCAATCAGCCCCAGCATTTT CASSIQRGWSNQPQHF
TRBJ1-2 . 12 . TRBV7-4 TGTGCCAGCAGCTTAAGAGGGAATGGCTACACCTTC CASSLRGNGYTF
TRBJ1-6 . 14 . TRBV11-2 TGTGCCAGCAGCTTTACAGGACTTGATTCACCCCTCCACTTT CASSFTGLDSPLHF
TRBJ1-1 . 16 many TRBV12-3/TRBV12-4 TGTGCCAGCAGTTTCTTGGCAGGAGCCATGAACACTGAAGCTTTCTTT CASSFLAGAMNTEAFF